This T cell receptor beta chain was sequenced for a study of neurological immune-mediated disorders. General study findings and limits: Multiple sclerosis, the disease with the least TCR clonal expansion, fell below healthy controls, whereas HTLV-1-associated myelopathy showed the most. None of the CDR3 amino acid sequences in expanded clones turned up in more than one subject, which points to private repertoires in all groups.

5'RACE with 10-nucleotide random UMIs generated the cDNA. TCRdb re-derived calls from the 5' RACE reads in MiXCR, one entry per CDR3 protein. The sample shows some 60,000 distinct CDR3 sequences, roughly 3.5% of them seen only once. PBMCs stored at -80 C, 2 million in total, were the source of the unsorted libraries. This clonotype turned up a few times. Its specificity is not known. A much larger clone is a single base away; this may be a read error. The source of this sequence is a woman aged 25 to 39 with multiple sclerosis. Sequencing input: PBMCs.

DNA for the CDR3: TGCAGTGCTAGGTCCACTCTCGATGAAAAACTGTTTTTT. It codes for CSARSTLDEKLFF. The V and J genes are TRBV20-1 and TRBJ1-4, with D unclear. The germline V gene encodes CDR1 DFQATT and CDR2 SNEGSKA (reference sequence). V was shortened by 3 bases and J by 6 bases, with 11 bases between the two germline ends. The CDR3 spans 13 residues.